This T cell receptor beta chain was sequenced for a study of blood T cell repertoires in COVID-19. Per germline, CDR1 SGHRS and CDR2 YFSETQ. This CDR3 is built from 14 residues. The trim removed 0 bases at V and 9 bases at J, leaving 6 bases unmatched. Assay used: immunoSEQ multiplex PCR; TCRdb lists only in-frame clones, some missing. There are 70,000 to 80,000 clones in the sample; roughly 80% occur only once, and about 10% lies in the top ten. This clone was seen a few times. The sequence came from a human donor in a cohort sampled during active COVID-19. Input material: peripheral blood. The J gene is TRBJ1-2, the V gene TRBV5-1, with TRBD1 matching 9 bases. CDR3 bases: TGCGCCAGCAGCTTGGCGGGACAGGGAAGGCGCTACACCTTC. The encoded protein is CASSLAGQGRRYTF.